The T cell receptor (beta chain) described here comes from a study of blood T cell repertoires in COVID-19. Across the whole study: Italy, Spain and the United States were the sources of the convalescent and acute COVID-19 samples.

As originally analysed: The authors estimated nucleated cell counts from reference gene primer amplification. Sequencing used immunoSEQ multiplex PCR; TCRdb keeps in-frame clones, though not all of them. Clonal size and the V and J genes are those of that table, whereas D and trimming came from the DNA. Here the sample spans 100,000 to 150,000 clones, roughly nine tenths being singletons. This CDR3 is built from 19 residues. Germline V gives CDR1 LNHDA, CDR2 SQIVND (reference sequence). V trimming: 4 bases; J trimming: 0 bases; junction bases outside the gene matches: 8. This clonotype was obtained from a man aged 60 to 75 with COVID-19, enrolled during active disease. The chain couples TRBV19 to TRBJ2-1; 14 bases line up with TRBD2. Material: peripheral blood. The CDR3 DNA is TGTGCCAGTAGTAAAGGACTAGCGGGAGGCCCGAGCTCCTACAATGAGCAGTTCTTC. Protein product: CASSKGLAGGPSSYNEQFF.